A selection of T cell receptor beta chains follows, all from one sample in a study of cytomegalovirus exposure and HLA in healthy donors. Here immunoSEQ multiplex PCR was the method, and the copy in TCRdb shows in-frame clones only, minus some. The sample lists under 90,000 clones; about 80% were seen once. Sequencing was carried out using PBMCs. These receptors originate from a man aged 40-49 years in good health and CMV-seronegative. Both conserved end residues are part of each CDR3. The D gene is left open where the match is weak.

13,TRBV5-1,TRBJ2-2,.,CASSPDIAGELFF
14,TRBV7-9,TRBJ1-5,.,CASSFTNSNQPQHF
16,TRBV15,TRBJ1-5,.,CATRPERGLSNQPQHF
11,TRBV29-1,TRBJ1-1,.,CSQRRDTEAFF
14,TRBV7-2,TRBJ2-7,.,CASSLDAGTYEQYF
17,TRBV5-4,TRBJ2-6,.,CASSLGGRGSGANVLTF
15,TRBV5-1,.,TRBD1,CASSLVTGESYEQYF
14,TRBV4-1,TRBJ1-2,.,CASSPTGTNYGYTF
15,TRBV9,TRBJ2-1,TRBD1,CASSVEGAGGDEQFF
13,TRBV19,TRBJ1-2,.,CASSIDADEGYTF
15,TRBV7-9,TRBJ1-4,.,CASRGTAATNEKLFF
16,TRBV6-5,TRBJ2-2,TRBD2,CASSYSPAGGLGELFF
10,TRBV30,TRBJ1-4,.,CAGGKDRLFF
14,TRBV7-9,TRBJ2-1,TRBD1,CASGTGTGRNEQFF
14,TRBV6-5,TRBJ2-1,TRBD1,CASSYQTGDNEQFF
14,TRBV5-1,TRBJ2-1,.,CASSLGPGSDEQFF
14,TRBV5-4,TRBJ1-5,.,CASSLEGLDQPQHF
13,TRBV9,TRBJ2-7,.,CASSERTVDEQYF
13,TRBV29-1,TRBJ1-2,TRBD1,CSVGGQINYGYTF
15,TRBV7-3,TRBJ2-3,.,CASSLMGQRTDTQYF
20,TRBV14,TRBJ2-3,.,CASSQGSPRVRVLSTDTQYF
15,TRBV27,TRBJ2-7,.,CASSLSKGVVYEQYF
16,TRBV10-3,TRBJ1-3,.,CAISEFPQSSGNTIYF
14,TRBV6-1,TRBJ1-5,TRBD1,CASTDRDSNQPQHF
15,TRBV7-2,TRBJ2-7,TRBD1,CASSFHRGASYEQYF
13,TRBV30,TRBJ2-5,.,CAWSVLGAQSQYF
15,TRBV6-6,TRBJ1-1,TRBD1,CASTKGGTGSTEAFF
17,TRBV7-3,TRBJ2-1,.,CASSLTGMTTIYNEQFF
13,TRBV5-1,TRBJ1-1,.,CASSLAGDTEAFF
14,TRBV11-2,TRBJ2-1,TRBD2,CASSPTSAYNEQFF
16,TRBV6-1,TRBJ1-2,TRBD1,CASSAYPGQGAHGYTF
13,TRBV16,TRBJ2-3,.,CASSPDREDTQYF
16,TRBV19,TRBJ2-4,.,CASSIGRGAVGNIQYF